This TCR beta chain was sequenced in a study of cytomegalovirus exposure and HLA in healthy donors. Study-wide findings and caveats: Later analysis identified about 18,000 TCR beta sequences associated with HLA alleles, using a false discovery rate threshold of 0.05. Later analysis identified several of the most significant clusters that appeared linked to common viral pathogens.

Of note for this clone: Its antigen is not known.

V shed 11 bases and J 7 bases; nucleotides not matched to a gene: 7. CDR3 length equals 13 residues. Germline V gene sequence: CDR1 ENHRY, CDR2 SYGVKD. PCR amplification relied on 60 Vbeta primers (plus 13 Jbeta primers). Original processing methods: Among the unique TCR beta chains that a later analysis counted, 70 million to 85 million in all, roughly 11 million were shared. Sequenced by immunoSEQ multiplex PCR; TCRdb stores in-frame clones only, minus some. V, J and clone size were drawn from that table, and D and trimming were deduced from the DNA. The data contain roughly 150,000 clones, 75% to 90% of them singletons. These donors, healthy bone marrow donors, were studied.

The clonotype was recovered from a male donor in good health and CMV-seronegative. This chain uses TRBV10-3 with TRBJ1-4, with TRBD1 matching 10 bases. Input material: PBMCs. Here the CDR3 reads CAVGTGEFEKLFF. The CDR3 DNA reads as TGTGCCGTTGGGACAGGGGAATTTGAAAAACTGTTTTTT.